This T cell receptor (beta chain) was obtained from a study of T cells in Graves' hyperthyroidism and ophthalmopathy. Overall study findings and caveats: Median prediction lead before ophthalmopathy onset was around 7 months with the model.

In this sample, this clonotype turned up many times. Its specificity is unknown. TCR beta CDR3 region amplification was performed from RNA transcripts. Initially, a first-round RT-PCR of the TCR CDR3 employed the HTBI primer set. TCRdb re-called the multiplex PCR reads through MiXCR, storing one row per CDR3 protein. Of 550,000 to 650,000 distinct CDR3 sequences listed, about 14% are singletons. With a duration under 2 months, the hyperthyroidism was newly diagnosed in patients aged 18 to 65. The blood was taken when hyperthyroidism was first diagnosed, before any ophthalmopathy symptoms showed up. The source of the PBMCs was approximately 9.5 ml of fresh peripheral blood. The clonotype was recovered from a woman younger than 45 with Graves' hyperthyroidism that later progressed to Graves' ophthalmopathy. The sequencing sample was made of blood.

CDR3 sequence reads: CAISESQFAEVSGANVLTF. The DNA of the CDR3 is TGTGCCATCAGTGAGTCGCAGTTCGCCGAGGTTTCTGGGGCCAACGTCCTGACTTTC. The V and J genes are TRBV10-3 and TRBJ2-6; D gene uncertain. V lost 0 bases to trimming and J lost 1 base, with 16 bases between them. CDR1 and CDR2 (germline): ENHRY, SYGVKD. The CDR3 runs 19 residues.